The source of this T cell receptor beta chain is a study of cytomegalovirus exposure and HLA in healthy donors. The PCR used 60 Vbeta and 13 Jbeta primers. Libraries were prepared by immunoSEQ multiplex PCR; TCRdb keeps only in-frame clonotypes and omits some of them. Seen in this sample are approximately 110,000 clones; the ten most common clones hold over 0.8%. Among the donors, all were healthy bone marrow donors. V gave up 4 bases and J gave up 2 bases, with 4 bases separating them. The germline V gene has CDR1 SGHRS and CDR2 YFSETQ. The CDR3 length is 12 residues. The chain links TRBV5-1 to TRBJ1-3; no definite D call. The clonotype originates from a man aged 18 to 35 in good health and CMV-seronegative. Sequenced: PBMCs. The CDR3 bases are TGCGCCAGCAGCCAAACTGGAAACACCATATATTTT. Residues: CASSQTGNTIYF.